This T cell receptor (beta chain) was observed in a study of blood T cell repertoires in COVID-19. Turning to the study itself: Both acute and convalescent COVID-19 samples were obtained from the United States, Italy and Spain. The analysed material was cDNA or gDNA that came from T cells, B-cell-depleted T cells, or PBMCs.

A Seattle source enrolled patients during active infection and followed them longitudinally. Per the original data handling: Estimation of nucleated cell counts was performed using reference gene primer amplification. Profiling relied on immunoSEQ multiplex PCR, and the TCRdb table lists in-frame clones only, not all of them. The DNA was the basis for D and trimming; V, J and clone size are from that table. The profile shows roughly 53,000 clones, about 87% of them singletons. Looked up from germline, CDR1 is KGHSH and CDR2 is LQKENI. CDR3 size: 15 residues. V trimming: 5 bases; J trimming: 4 bases; junction bases outside the gene matches: 7.

The V gene is TRBV18, the J gene TRBJ1-1; TRBD1 aligns across 10 bases. Sequencing used peripheral blood. This TCR was sampled from a woman at least 80 years old with COVID-19, enrolled during active disease. This CDR3 reads CASSAGTGVGTEAFF. DNA of the CDR3: TGTGCCAGCTCAGCCGGGACAGGGGTCGGCACTGAAGCTTTCTTT. Full variable domain (rest looked up from reference TRBV18 and TRBJ1-1): NAGVMQNPRHLVRRRGQEARLRCSPMKGHSHVYWYRQLPEEGLKFMVYLQKENIIDESGMPKERFSAEFPKEGPSILRIQQVVRGDSAAYFCASSAGTGVGTEAFFGQGTRLTVV.